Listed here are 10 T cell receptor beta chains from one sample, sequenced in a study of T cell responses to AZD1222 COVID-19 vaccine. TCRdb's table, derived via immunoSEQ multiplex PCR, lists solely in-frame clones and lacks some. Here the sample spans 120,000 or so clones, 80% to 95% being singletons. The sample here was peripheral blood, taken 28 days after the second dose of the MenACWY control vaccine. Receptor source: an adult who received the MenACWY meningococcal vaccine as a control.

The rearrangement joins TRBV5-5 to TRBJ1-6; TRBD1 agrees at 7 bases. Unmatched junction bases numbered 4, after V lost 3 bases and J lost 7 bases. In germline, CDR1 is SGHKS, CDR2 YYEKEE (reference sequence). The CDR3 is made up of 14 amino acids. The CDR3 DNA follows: TGTGCCAGCAGCTATCAGGGGGGCAATTCACCCCTCCACTTT. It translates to CASSYQGGNSPLHF. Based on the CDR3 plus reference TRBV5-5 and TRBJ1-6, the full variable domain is DAGVTQSPTHLIKTRGQQVTLRCSPISGHKSVSWYQQVLGQGPQFIFQYYEKEERGRGNFPDRFSARQFPNYSSELNVNALLLGDSALYLCASSYQGGNSPLHFGNGTRLTVT.

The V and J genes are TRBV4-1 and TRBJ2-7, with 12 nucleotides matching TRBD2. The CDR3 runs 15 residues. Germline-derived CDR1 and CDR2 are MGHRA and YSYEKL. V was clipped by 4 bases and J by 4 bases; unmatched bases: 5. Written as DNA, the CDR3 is TGCGCCAGCAGCCCAACGACTAGCGGGAGTTACGAGCAGTACTTC. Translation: CASSPTTSGSYEQYF.

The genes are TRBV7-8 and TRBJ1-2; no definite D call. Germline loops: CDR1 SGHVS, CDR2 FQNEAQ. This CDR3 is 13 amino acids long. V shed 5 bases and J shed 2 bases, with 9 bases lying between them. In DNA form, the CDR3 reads TGTGCCAGCAGCCGCACCACCAACTATGGCTACACCTTC. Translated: CASSRTTNYGYTF.

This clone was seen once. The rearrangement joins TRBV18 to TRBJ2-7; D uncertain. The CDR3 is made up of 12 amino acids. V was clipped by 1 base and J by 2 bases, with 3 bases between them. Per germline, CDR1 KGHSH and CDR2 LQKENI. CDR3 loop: CASSPHPYEQYV. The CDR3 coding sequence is TGTGCCAGCTCACCACATCCCTACGAGCAGTACGTC.

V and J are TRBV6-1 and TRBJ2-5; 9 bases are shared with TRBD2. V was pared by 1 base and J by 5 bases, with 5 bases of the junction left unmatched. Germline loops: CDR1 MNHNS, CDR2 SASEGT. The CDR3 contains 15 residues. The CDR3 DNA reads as TGTGCCAGCAGTGAAGAAGTAGCGGGGGTGGAGACCCAGTACTTC. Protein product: CASSEEVAGVETQYF.

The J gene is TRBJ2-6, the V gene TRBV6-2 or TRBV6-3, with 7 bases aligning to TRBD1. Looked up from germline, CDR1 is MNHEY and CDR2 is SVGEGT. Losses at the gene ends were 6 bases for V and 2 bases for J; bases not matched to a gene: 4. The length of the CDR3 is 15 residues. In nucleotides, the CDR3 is TGTGCCAGCAGCATAGACAGGGCTGGGGCCAACGTCCTGACTTTC. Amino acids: CASSIDRAGANVLTF.

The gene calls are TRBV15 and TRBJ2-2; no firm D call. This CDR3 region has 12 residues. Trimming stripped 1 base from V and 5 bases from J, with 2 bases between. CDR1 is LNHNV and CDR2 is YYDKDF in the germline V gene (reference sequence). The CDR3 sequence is CATSRATGELFF. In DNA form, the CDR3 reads TGTGCCACCAGCAGAGCAACCGGGGAGCTGTTTTTT.

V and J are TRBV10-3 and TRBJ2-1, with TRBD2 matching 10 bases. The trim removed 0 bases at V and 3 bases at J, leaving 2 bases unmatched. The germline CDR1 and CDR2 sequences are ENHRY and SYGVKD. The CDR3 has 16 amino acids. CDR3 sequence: CAISESSSGSYNEQFF. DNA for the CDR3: TGTGCCATCAGTGAGTCGTCTAGCGGGAGCTACAATGAGCAGTTCTTC.

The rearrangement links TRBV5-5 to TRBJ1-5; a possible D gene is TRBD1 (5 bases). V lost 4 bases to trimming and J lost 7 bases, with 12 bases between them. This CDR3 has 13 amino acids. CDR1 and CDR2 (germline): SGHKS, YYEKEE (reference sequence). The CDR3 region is CASSGRGEQPQHF. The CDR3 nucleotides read TGTGCCAGCAGCGGTCGGGGCGAGCAGCCCCAGCATTTT.

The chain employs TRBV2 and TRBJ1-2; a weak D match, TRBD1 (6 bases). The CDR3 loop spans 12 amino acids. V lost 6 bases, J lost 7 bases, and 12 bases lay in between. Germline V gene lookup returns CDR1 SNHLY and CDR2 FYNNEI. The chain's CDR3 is CASRSNRVGYTF. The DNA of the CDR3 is TGTGCCAGCAGATCCAACAGGGTTGGCTACACCTTC.